The 18 T cell receptor beta chains listed next were all sequenced from one sample in a study of blood T cell repertoires in COVID-19. Only in-frame clones appear in the TCRdb table, and some are missing; sequencing was by immunoSEQ multiplex PCR. The sample consists of a few hundred thousand clones, approximately 87% of them appearing once. Sequencing was performed on peripheral blood. Receptors originate from a woman in her forties or fifties with acute or convalescent COVID-19.

The chain carries TRBV3-1 (or the pseudogene TRBV3-2) and TRBJ2-5; no clear D. Germline CDR1 LGHDT, CDR2 YNNKEL (reference sequence). The CDR3 loop spans 13 amino acids. V lost 3 bases and J lost 4, with 9 bases in between. CDR3 nucleotide sequence: TGTGCCAGCAGCCAGTTTGAGGCAGAGACCCAGTACTTC. Amino acids: CASSQFEAETQYF.

The J gene is TRBJ1-1, the V gene TRBV6-5; 7 bases line up with TRBD1. CDR3 length equals 15 residues. Trimming cost V 0 bases and J 7 bases; bases outside gene matches: 8. Germline assignment: CDR1 MNHEY and CDR2 SVGAGI. The CDR3 region has the DNA TGTGCCAGCAGTTACTCCGGACAGGAAGGGTTTGAAGCTTTCTTT. This sequence encodes CASSYSGQEGFEAFF.

The V call is TRBV30, the J call TRBJ1-5; 9 bases map to TRBD1. The trim removed 2 bases at V and 4 bases at J, leaving 9 bases unmatched. This CDR3 spans 16 amino acids. The V gene's germline CDR1 is GTSNPN and CDR2 SVGIG (reference sequence). CDR3 region: CAWSRVSGQGNQPQHF. CDR3 sequence (DNA): TGTGCCTGGAGTAGGGTCTCGGGACAGGGTAATCAGCCCCAGCATTTT.

The rearrangement uses TRBV6-5 and TRBJ1-5; D is uncertain. The CDR3 is made up of 14 amino acids. V was cut by 7 bases and J by 9 bases, with 19 bases left in between. Germline values: CDR1 MNHEY, CDR2 SVGAGI. The CDR3 here is CASTPELRGRPQHF. CDR3 DNA sequence: TGTGCCAGCACCCCGGAACTAAGAGGGAGGCCCCAGCATTTT.

Remarks on this clone: Other nucleotide sequences in the sample specify the same CDR3. The chain couples TRBV5-1 to TRBJ2-3, with 12 bases matching TRBD2. Trimming at V came to 4 bases and at J to 1 base, leaving 4 bases not matched to a gene. Germline V CDR1 and CDR2: SGHRS, YFSETQ. CDR3 length: 16 amino acids. The CDR3: CASSPGLAGGTDTQYF. CDR3 nucleotides: TGCGCCAGCAGCCCGGGACTAGCGGGCGGCACAGATACGCAGTATTTT.

J is TRBJ2-7 and V is TRBV18, with 9 bases aligning to TRBD2. J gave up 6 bases and V 1 base, and 4 bases lay outside the gene matches. The CDR3 loop spans 14 amino acids. CDR1 and CDR2 (germline): KGHSH, LQKENI. The CDR3 reads CASSPLAGEGEQYF. DNA of the CDR3: TGTGCCAGCTCACCACTAGCGGGAGAGGGCGAGCAGTACTTC.

This chain uses TRBV30 with TRBJ2-7; 9 bases align to TRBD1. Germline V CDR1 and CDR2: GTSNPN, SVGIG (reference sequence). V was clipped by 3 bases and J by 7 bases; unmatched bases: 13. This CDR3 comprises 15 residues. The CDR3, as DNA: TGTGCCTGGAGCCCTGGGACAGGGAAAGGACGGGAGCAGTACTTC. It yields the protein CAWSPGTGKGREQYF. The complete variable domain, with remaining parts taken from reference TRBV30 and TRBJ2-7, reads SQTIHQWPATLVQPVGSPLSLECTVEGTSNPNLYWYRQAAGRGLQLLFYSVGIGQISSEVPQNLSASRPQDRQFILSSKKLLLSDSGFYLCAWSPGTGKGREQYFGPGTRLTVT.

The gene calls are TRBV7-2 and TRBJ2-7; unclear D gene. Germline V gene data show CDR1 as SGHTA and CDR2 as FQGNSA. Trimming left V 1 base short and J 4 bases short, with 2 bases between. The CDR3 spans 11 residues. Written as DNA, the CDR3 is TGTGCCAGCAGCTTAGTATACGAGCAGTACTTC. As protein: CASSLVYEQYF.

This clone showed up just once. The chain links TRBV6-2 or TRBV6-3 to TRBJ2-7, with D possibly being TRBD1 (5 bases). V lost 0 bases to trimming and J lost 5 bases, with 11 bases between them. From germline, CDR1 is MNHEY and CDR2 SVGEGT. The CDR3 sequence is 14 residues long. The CDR3 reads CASSYSNVGHEQYF. CDR3 DNA: TGTGCCAGCAGTTACTCGAACGTGGGGCACGAGCAGTACTTC.

The chain carries TRBV7-8 and TRBJ2-7; D may be TRBD1 (6 bases). Germline CDR1 SGHVS, CDR2 FQNEAQ. V lost 3 bases, J lost 5 bases, and 17 bases lay in between. This CDR3 contains 15 residues. CDR3 region: CASSFNWQGSDEQYF. The DNA for the CDR3 is TGTGCCAGCAGCTTCAATTGGCAGGGGTCTGACGAGCAGTACTTC.

The rearrangement joins TRBV12-3 or TRBV12-4 to TRBJ1-1; D unresolved. The CDR3 consists of 12 residues. The V gene lost 5 bases and the J gene lost 7 bases, with 11 bases spanning the gap. The CDR3 spells CASSPQRVEAFF. The CDR3 DNA reads as TGTGCCAGCAGTCCCCAGCGGGTTGAAGCTTTCTTT.

The V and J genes are TRBV27 and TRBJ2-1; D may be TRBD2 (5 bases). This CDR3 is built from 13 residues. Per the germline V gene, CDR1 is MNHEY and CDR2 is SMNVEV (reference sequence). V was shortened by 7 bases and J by 6 bases, with 13 bases between the two germline ends. The CDR3 coding sequence is TGTGCCAGCAAGGACTTTTTCTCCAATGAGCAGTTCTTC. Amino acids: CASKDFFSNEQFF.

The chain has TRBV19 and TRBJ2-1; the match to TRBD2 covers 10 bases. Germline V lookup: CDR1 LNHDA, CDR2 SQIVND (reference sequence). V lost 5 bases, J lost 1 base, and 2 bases stayed unmatched. This CDR3 comprises 15 residues. This chain's CDR3 is CASSSSGSSYNEQFF. The CDR3 bases are TGTGCCAGTAGTTCTAGCGGGAGTTCCTACAATGAGCAGTTCTTC.

CDR3 protein: CASSHTRGGLAGTQYF. In DNA form, the CDR3 reads TGTGCCAGCAGCCATACACGGGGGGGACTAGCGGGGACCCAGTACTTC. The chain recombines TRBV3-1 (or the pseudogene TRBV3-2) with TRBJ2-5; 12 bases map to TRBD2. Germline lookup yields CDR1 LGHDT and CDR2 YNNKEL (reference sequence). The CDR3 sequence is 16 residues long. Germline trimming cut 3 bases from V and 7 bases from J; bases unmatched to any gene: 9.

The CDR3 sequence is CASSKRTGGDNTEAFF. The CDR3, as DNA: TGTGCCAGCAGCAAGAGGACAGGGGGCGATAACACTGAAGCTTTCTTT. This chain links TRBV11-3 with TRBJ1-1; TRBD1 matches at 11 bases. Germline CDR1 and CDR2: SGHNT and YENEEA. J lost 2 bases, V lost 5 bases, and 7 bases had no gene match. CDR3 length equals 16 residues. Full variable domain (missing parts from reference TRBV11-3 and TRBJ1-1): EAGVVQSPRYKIIEKKQPVAFWCNPISGHNTLYWYLQNLGQGPELLIRYENEEAVDDSQLPKDRFSAERLKGVDSTLKIQPAELGDSAVYLCASSKRTGGDNTEAFFGQGTRLTVV.

This chain uses TRBV19 with TRBJ2-1, with D possibly matching TRBD1 (6 bases). This CDR3 region has 14 residues. Per germline, CDR1 LNHDA and CDR2 SQIVND (reference sequence). V was clipped by 0 bases and J by 4 bases, with 7 bases between them. DNA of the CDR3: TGTGCCAGTAGTATAGATACAGGGTACAATGAGCAGTTCTTC. This codes for CASSIDTGYNEQFF.

This chain uses TRBV4-2 with TRBJ2-2, with D unresolved. V lost 4 bases and J 7 bases, leaving 10 bases between the germline ends. This CDR3 contains 13 residues. Germline V gene data show CDR1 as LGHNA and CDR2 as YNFKEQ. CDR3 region: CASSRGDVGELFF. The CDR3 coding sequence is TGTGCCAGCAGCCGAGGAGACGTCGGGGAGCTGTTTTTT.

The rearrangement joins TRBV29-1 to TRBJ2-7; D possibly corresponds to TRBD1 (5 bases). CDR3 length: 12 residues. Trimming pared 6 bases from V and 3 bases from J, leaving 12 bases between. Germline-derived CDR1 and CDR2 are SQVTM and ANQGSEA. The CDR3 bases are TGCAGCGTCGCTAGGGGCCTCTACGAGCAGTACTTC. Protein: CSVARGLYEQYF.